The 30 T cell receptor beta chains below come from one sample, sequenced in a study of neoadjuvant nivolumab and ipilimumab in lung cancer. Profiled with immunoSEQ multiplex PCR; TCRdb holds only in-frame clones, not every one. The data show roughly 30,000 clones, roughly nine tenths seen once. The sample in question was peripheral blood, obtained after neoadjuvant nivolumab, alone or with ipilimumab, at or shortly before surgery. These receptors were obtained from an adult with non-small cell lung cancer.

V is TRBV5-1 and J is TRBJ2-1, with 7 bases fitting TRBD2. Germline V gene sequence: CDR1 SGHRS, CDR2 YFSETQ. V was pared by 3 bases and J by 1 base, with 4 bases of the junction left unmatched. CDR3 length: 15 residues. In DNA, the CDR3 is TGCGCCAGCAGCTACCGGGACTATTCCTACAATGAGCAGTTCTTC. Amino acid sequence: CASSYRDYSYNEQFF.

J is TRBJ2-7 and V is TRBV6-5; D remains ambiguous. CDR3 length: 15 residues. V dropped 6 bases and J dropped 3 bases, with 18 bases sitting between them. Germline CDR1 and CDR2: MNHEY and SVGAGI. The CDR3 DNA sequence: TGTGCCAGCAGCCCGCTCGGAGACTCAAACTACGAGCAGTACTTC. Its protein is CASSPLGDSNYEQYF.

The chain carries TRBV2 and TRBJ1-5, with D maybe TRBD1 (6 bases). This CDR3 region has 15 residues. Trimming removed 6 bases at V and 6 bases at J, with 18 bases between. Germline CDR1 SNHLY, CDR2 FYNNEI. The CDR3, as DNA: TGTGCCAGCAGAGACGGGACATCACAGTTTCAGCCCCAGCATTTT. It encodes CASRDGTSQFQPQHF.

The chain is built from TRBV11-2 and TRBJ2-5, with 7 bases lining up with TRBD2. The V segment lost 1 base and the J segment 3 bases; nucleotides outside the gene matches: 14. The CDR3 is made up of 18 amino acids. The germline CDR1 and CDR2 sequences are SGHAT and FQNNGV. CDR3 residues: CASSLVSGTAGREETQYF. DNA for the CDR3: TGTGCCAGCAGCTTAGTTTCCGGGACCGCTGGGAGGGAAGAGACCCAGTACTTC.

The V gene is TRBV5-8, the J gene TRBJ2-3; D unclear. Germline V gene lookup returns CDR1 SGHTS and CDR2 YDEGEE. The CDR3 has 16 amino acids. Trimming took off 3 bases at V and 2 bases at J, with 16 bases between the two ends. CDR3 sequence reads: CASSYDLLSVTDTQYF. DNA of the CDR3: TGTGCCAGCAGCTACGATCTTTTGTCAGTCACAGATACGCAGTATTTT.

This clone was recorded once. This chain links TRBV6-1 with TRBJ1-2; 8 positions match TRBD1. V lost 6 bases and J lost 8; bases outside the gene matches: 5. CDR1 is MNHNS and CDR2 is SASEGT in the germline V gene. This CDR3 contains 12 residues. CDR3 nucleotides: TGTGCCAGCAGGTTCGGACAGGGCGGCTACACCTTC. As protein: CASRFGQGGYTF.

The V call is TRBV13, the J call TRBJ2-7; perhaps D is TRBD1 or TRBD2 (5 bases each). In germline, CDR1 is PRHDT, CDR2 FYEKMQ (reference sequence). The CDR3 runs to 13 residues. V gave up 3 bases and J gave up 2 bases, with 8 bases separating them. As DNA, the CDR3 is TGTGCCAGCAGCTTCCGGGACGCCTACGAGCAGTACTTC. Protein: CASSFRDAYEQYF.

The V gene is TRBV15, the J gene TRBJ1-1, with D perhaps matching TRBD1 (5 bases). The CDR3 is 16 residues long. CDR1 LNHNV and CDR2 YYDKDF come from the germline V gene (reference sequence). Trimming removed 1 base at V and 6 bases at J, with 18 bases between. CDR3 coding DNA: TGTGCCACCAGCAGAGGGGACGGGGCTCTGGGCTCTGAAGCTTTCTTT. This sequence encodes CATSRGDGALGSEAFF.

J is TRBJ1-6 and V is TRBV5-1; the D gene is possibly TRBD1 (6 bases). The CDR3 runs to 15 residues. Trimming took off 4 bases at V and 8 bases at J, with 16 bases between the two ends. Germline loops: CDR1 SGHRS, CDR2 YFSETQ. The CDR3 DNA sequence: TGCGCCAGCAGCCGGGACACCCGAAGGGATTCACCCCTCCACTTT. Protein product: CASSRDTRRDSPLHF. The full variable domain, with the rest looked up from reference TRBV5-1 and TRBJ1-6, is KAGVTQTPRYLIKTRGQQVTLSCSPISGHRSVSWYQQTPGQGLQFLFEYFSETQRNKGNFPGRFSGRQFSNSRSEMNVSTLELGDSALYLCASSRDTRRDSPLHFGNGTRLTVT.

This chain uses TRBV14 with TRBJ2-7; the D gene is possibly TRBD2 (6 bases). V lost 3 bases, J lost 7 bases, and 13 bases lay in between. This CDR3 is built from 13 residues. The germline V gene has CDR1 SGHDN and CDR2 FVKESK. Here the CDR3 DNA reads TGTGCCAGCAGCCATAGGACGGGGAGGGAGCAGTACTTC. Its protein is CASSHRTGREQYF.

The V gene is TRBV5-6, the J gene TRBJ2-3; TRBD2 aligns across 11 bases. From germline, CDR1 is SGHDT and CDR2 YYEEEE. V shed 2 bases and J 2 bases; nucleotides not matched to a gene: 7. This CDR3 comprises 17 residues. This CDR3 is CASSFRLAGPSTDTQYF. In DNA form, the CDR3 reads TGTGCCAGCAGCTTTCGACTAGCGGGGCCTTCCACAGATACGCAGTATTTT.

The rearrangement joins TRBV7-2 to TRBJ2-1; D possibly matches TRBD1 or TRBD2 (7 bases each). Germline CDR1 reads SGHTA; CDR2 reads FQGNSA. V lost 2 bases, J lost 3 bases, and 14 bases lay in between. The CDR3 covers 16 residues. CDR3 sequence: CASSLQAGGVYNEQFF. CDR3 coding DNA: TGTGCCAGCAGCTTACAAGCAGGGGGGGTCTACAATGAGCAGTTCTTC.

Notes on this clone: The junction differs from germline at one of its ends, possibly a read error. The CDR3 DNA follows: TGTGCCAGCAGCTTTCAGGGGAACCCCGGGGAGCTGTTTTTT. Protein sequence: CASSFQGNPGELFF. The rearrangement links TRBV7-9 to TRBJ2-2; D possibly corresponds to TRBD1 (6 bases). The germline CDR1 and CDR2 sequences are SEHNR and FQNEAQ (reference sequence). The CDR3 loop spans 14 amino acids.

The rearrangement joins TRBV4-3 to TRBJ2-3; 12 positions match TRBD2. The CDR3 totals 17 residues. Germline loops: CDR1 LGHNA, CDR2 YSLEER. The V and J ends lost 0 bases and 6 bases, in that order; junction bases with no gene match: 7. The CDR3 DNA reads TGCGCCAGCAGCCAAGAGTCTAGCGGGGGGGAGTTGGATACGCAGTATTTT. Protein: CASSQESSGGELDTQYF.

The chain carries TRBV9 and TRBJ2-1; 8 bases align to TRBD2. The V segment lost 0 bases and the J segment 2 bases; nucleotides outside the gene matches: 4. Germline assignment: CDR1 SGDLS and CDR2 YYNGEE. The CDR3 extends over 16 amino acids. The CDR3 spells CASSVVPAGAYNEQFF. CDR3 nucleotides: TGTGCCAGCAGCGTAGTACCAGCGGGGGCCTACAATGAGCAGTTCTTC.

The chain links TRBV5-6 to TRBJ1-2, with D possibly matching TRBD1 (5 bases). Germline CDR1 is SGHDT and CDR2 is YYEEEE. Trimming took off 3 bases at V and 2 bases at J, with 11 bases between the two ends. This CDR3 region has 14 residues. The CDR3, as DNA: TGTGCCAGCAGCTATCAGGGTCTCAACTATGGCTACACCTTC. This codes for CASSYQGLNYGYTF.

J is TRBJ1-1 and V is TRBV5-4, with 9 bases matching TRBD1. The trim removed 3 bases at V and 1 base at J, leaving 16 bases unmatched. Looked up from germline, CDR1 is SGHNT and CDR2 is YYREEE (reference sequence). CDR3 length: 19 amino acids. CDR3 loop: CASSWDRVRARRENTEAFF. DNA of the CDR3: TGTGCCAGCAGCTGGGACAGGGTAAGAGCGAGGCGAGAGAACACTGAAGCTTTCTTT.

V usage is TRBV27 and J usage is TRBJ1-2; tentatively, D is TRBD1 (6 bases). V was clipped by 4 bases and J by 2 bases, with 8 bases between them. The CDR3 covers 13 residues. Germline assignment: CDR1 MNHEY and CDR2 SMNVEV (reference sequence). CDR3 sequence (DNA): TGTGCCAGCAGTTCAGGGACAAACTATGGCTACACCTTC. It translates to CASSSGTNYGYTF.

The chain joins TRBV10-3 to TRBJ2-5; D is perhaps TRBD2 (5 bases). Germline V lookup: CDR1 ENHRY, CDR2 SYGVKD. Trimming stripped 2 bases from V and 3 bases from J, with 7 bases between. The CDR3 sequence is 13 residues long. CDR3 sequence: CAISERREETQYF. CDR3 in DNA: TGTGCCATCAGTGAGCGGCGGGAAGAGACCCAGTACTTC.

V is TRBV6-1 and J is TRBJ1-1; no clear D gene. The CDR3 sequence is 12 residues long. Per the germline V gene, CDR1 is MNHNS and CDR2 is SASEGT. Trimming stripped 8 bases from V and 11 bases from J, with 18 bases between. CDR3 coding DNA: TGTGCCAGCGGCTCACGATTGACTGGTGCTTTCTTT. Translated: CASGSRLTGAFF.

The chain carries TRBV18 and TRBJ2-1; D might be TRBD2 (5 bases). Trimming removed 4 bases from V and 7 bases from J, with 14 bases in between. CDR1 KGHSH and CDR2 LQKENI come from the germline V gene. The length of the CDR3 is 14 residues. For the CDR3, the DNA is TGTGCCAGCTCACGAGGCTTGACGGGGAATGAGCAGTTCTTC. Its translation is CASSRGLTGNEQFF.

The chain carries TRBV29-1 and TRBJ1-2; D is undetermined. Per germline, CDR1 SQVTM and CDR2 ANQGSEA. The CDR3 consists of 11 residues. With 4 bases removed from V and 6 bases from J, the gap between germline ends came to 9 bases. The CDR3 DNA sequence: TGCAGCGTTGTAACAGTTGATGGCTACACCTTC. The encoded protein is CSVVTVDGYTF.

The chain combines TRBV13 with TRBJ1-2; unclear D gene. The V gene's germline CDR1 is PRHDT and CDR2 FYEKMQ (reference sequence). Trimming removed 7 bases from V and 4 bases from J, with 10 bases in between. The CDR3 has 12 amino acids. CDR3 sequence: CASTIDTYGYTF. CDR3 sequence (DNA): TGTGCCAGCACCATCGACACCTATGGCTACACCTTC.

This chain uses TRBV29-1 with TRBJ2-5, with D unresolved. From germline, CDR1 is SQVTM and CDR2 ANQGSEA. Trimming removed 4 bases at V and 5 bases at J, with 11 bases between. The CDR3 contains 12 residues. CDR3 coding DNA: TGCAGCGTTGTGGAAGGGTTGGAGACCCAGTACTTC. It is translated as CSVVEGLETQYF.

This chain connects TRBV7-3 to TRBJ2-1, with D tentatively TRBD1 or TRBD2 (5 bases each). The V and J ends lost 2 bases and 2 bases respectively, with 10 bases between them. The CDR3 extends over 15 amino acids. Germline V gene lookup returns CDR1 SGHTA and CDR2 FQGTGA. Here the CDR3 reads CASSLGQGPYNEQFF. The DNA of the CDR3 is TGTGCCAGCAGCTTAGGGCAGGGACCCTACAATGAGCAGTTCTTC.

This clone was counted once. V is TRBV5-1 and J is TRBJ1-1, with D possibly being TRBD1 (5 bases). V was pared by 4 bases and J by 2 bases, with 21 bases between. Germline V gene sequence: CDR1 SGHRS, CDR2 YFSETQ. The CDR3 sequence is 17 residues long. The DNA for the CDR3 is TGCGCCAGCAGCCGAGACCTTGACAGTAAGATAAACACTGAAGCTTTCTTT. Translated: CASSRDLDSKINTEAFF.

This clone was seen a handful of times. The chain uses TRBV5-5 and TRBJ2-3; D gene ambiguous. The CDR3 is 14 residues long. Germline V gene data show CDR1 as SGHKS and CDR2 as YYEKEE (reference sequence). V was pared by 0 bases and J by 2 bases, with 7 bases between. The CDR3 spells CASSLDPHTDTQYF. The CDR3 DNA follows: TGTGCCAGCAGCTTGGACCCCCACACAGATACGCAGTATTTT.

This chain uses TRBV5-5 with TRBJ2-5, with D uncertain. CDR1 SGHKS and CDR2 YYEKEE come from the germline V gene (reference sequence). This CDR3 spans 12 amino acids. V was cut by 4 bases and J by 0 bases, with 4 bases left in between. The CDR3 DNA reads as TGTGCCAGCAGCACATACCAAGAGACCCAGTACTTC. As protein: CASSTYQETQYF.

V gene TRBV15 combines with J gene TRBJ1-6; 7 bases line up with TRBD1. V trimming: 8 bases; J trimming: 7 bases; junction bases outside the gene matches: 5. Germline loops: CDR1 LNHNV, CDR2 YYDKDF (reference sequence). The CDR3 totals 13 residues. The CDR3, as DNA: TGTGCCACCCGGGGGACAGTAAATTCACCCCTCCACTTT. This codes for CATRGTVNSPLHF.

V gene TRBV27 combines with J gene TRBJ1-6; D may be TRBD1 (6 bases). Looked up from germline, CDR1 is MNHEY and CDR2 is SMNVEV (reference sequence). The CDR3 is 13 amino acids. Trimming removed 5 bases at V and 9 bases at J, with 11 bases between. The CDR3 protein is CASSPWTVSPLHF. DNA of the CDR3: TGTGCCAGCAGTCCCTGGACAGTTTCACCCCTCCACTTT.